These 21 T cell receptor beta chains came from one sample sequenced in a study of blood T cell repertoires in COVID-19. Assay used: immunoSEQ multiplex PCR; TCRdb lists only in-frame clones, some missing. The data show approximately 260,000 clones, with 70% to 90% seen just once and more than 9.5% held by the top ten. Specimen: peripheral blood. The receptor set was obtained from a woman aged 70-85 years with acute or convalescent COVID-19.

This clone was seen a handful of times. The chain employs TRBV10-1 and TRBJ2-1, with D perhaps matching TRBD1 (6 bases). V was shortened by 8 bases and J by 8 bases, with 19 bases between the two germline ends. The germline CDR1 and CDR2 sequences are WNHNN and SYGVQD (reference sequence). This CDR3 region has 14 residues. The DNA of the CDR3 is TGCGCCAGCCGAGATGACAGGATTAACGATGAGCAGTTCTTC. Translating it yields CASRDDRINDEQFF.

V and J are TRBV7-3 and TRBJ2-1; 13 positions agree with TRBD2. The trim removed 6 bases at V and 10 bases at J, leaving 15 bases unmatched. Germline CDR1 reads SGHTA; CDR2 reads FQGTGA. The CDR3 covers 17 residues. The CDR3 reads CASSSLPRTSGGGEQFF. The CDR3 DNA is TGTGCCAGCAGTTCCCTACCCCGGACTAGCGGGGGCGGAGAGCAGTTCTTC. The whole variable domain, remainder taken from reference TRBV7-3 and TRBJ2-1, is GAGVSQTPSNKVTEKGKYVELRCDPISGHTALYWYRQSLGQGPEFLIYFQGTGAADDSGLPNDRFFAVRPEGSVSTLKIQRTERGDSAVYLCASSSLPRTSGGGEQFFGPGTRLTVL.

The chain uses TRBV6-2 or TRBV6-3 and TRBJ1-2; a possible D gene is TRBD1 (6 bases). The CDR3 loop spans 13 amino acids. V lost 6 bases to trimming and J lost 9 bases, with 17 bases between them. CDR1 is MNHEY and CDR2 is SVGEGT in the germline V gene. The chain's CDR3 is CASSPDRILSYTF. The CDR3, as DNA: TGTGCCAGCAGCCCCGACAGGATACTAAGCTACACCTTC.

The V gene is TRBV7-3, the J gene TRBJ2-5; no reliable D call. Germline CDR1 and CDR2: SGHTA and FQGTGA. Trimming took off 1 base at V and 2 bases at J, with 5 bases between the two ends. This CDR3 spans 13 amino acids. For the CDR3, the DNA is TGTGCCAGCAGCTTAAGCAGACAAGAGACCCAGTACTTC. It is translated as CASSLSRQETQYF.

The table lists this clone with a count of one. This chain connects TRBV5-4 to TRBJ2-3; TRBD2 agrees at 9 bases. This CDR3 spans 16 amino acids. Trimming cost V 5 bases and J 2 bases; bases outside gene matches: 9. In germline, CDR1 is SGHNT, CDR2 YYREEE (reference sequence). Here the CDR3 DNA reads TGTGCCAGCAGATCTCTCGGCGGGGGGGACACAGATACGCAGTATTTT. It encodes CASRSLGGGDTDTQYF.

This sequence joins TRBV3-1 (or the pseudogene TRBV3-2) and TRBJ2-7, with TRBD1 matching 8 bases. Unmatched junction bases numbered 3, after V lost 5 bases and J lost 3 bases. Germline V lookup: CDR1 LGHDT, CDR2 YNNKEL (reference sequence). The CDR3 is 13 amino acids. Written as DNA, the CDR3 is TGTGCCAGCAGCTCACAGGGGGACTACGAGCAGTACTTC. Protein: CASSSQGDYEQYF.

The chain has TRBV30 and TRBJ2-3, with a tentative D call TRBD1 (5 bases). The CDR3 is 14 residues long. The germline V and J ends were trimmed by 1 base and 4 bases, with 12 bases remaining between them. Germline lookup yields CDR1 GTSNPN and CDR2 SVGIG (reference sequence). CDR3 sequence: CAWSEGSVADTQYF. CDR3 nucleotides: TGTGCCTGGAGTGAGGGGTCCGTCGCAGATACGCAGTATTTT.

The rearrangement links TRBV7-8 to TRBJ1-1; D not certain. The germline CDR1 and CDR2 sequences are SGHVS and FQNEAQ. Between the trimmed V and J ends, which lost 5 bases and 7 bases, there was a span of 8 bases. This CDR3 contains 11 residues. CDR3 DNA: TGTGCCAGCAGCCGCAACTTTGAAGCTTTCTTT. Amino acid sequence: CASSRNFEAFF.

This chain connects TRBV3-1 (or the pseudogene TRBV3-2) to TRBJ2-1, with TRBD2 matching 13 bases. The CDR3 is made up of 15 amino acids. The V gene's germline CDR1 is LGHDT and CDR2 YNNKEL (reference sequence). The ends lost 1 base at V and 12 bases at J; junction bases unmatched: 6. The CDR3 nucleotides are TGTGCCAGCAGCCAAGTTACTAGCGGGGGGGCCGGGCAGTTCTTC. Protein sequence: CASSQVTSGGAGQFF.

Notes on this clone: Other DNA sequences from this sample encode an identical CDR3 as well. The chain carries TRBV7-7 and TRBJ1-4; D unresolved. V was shortened by 6 bases and J by 7 bases, with 24 bases between the two germline ends. Germline V gives CDR1 SSHAT, CDR2 FNYEAQ (reference sequence). The CDR3 runs to 17 residues. The CDR3 nucleotides read TGTGCCAGCAGTCCAGACACAGCCGCCTTTCGACGTGAAAAACTGTTTTTT. Protein sequence: CASSPDTAAFRREKLFF.

The chain is built from TRBV3-1 (or the pseudogene TRBV3-2) and TRBJ2-7, with 9 bases matching TRBD1. Trimming took 4 bases from V and 6 from J; bases not matched to a gene: 7. Germline assignment: CDR1 LGHDT and CDR2 YNNKEL (reference sequence). This CDR3 spans 14 amino acids. This chain's CDR3 is CASSPRETGGEQYF. In nucleotides, the CDR3 is TGTGCCAGCAGCCCCCGGGAGACAGGGGGCGAGCAGTACTTC.

The J gene is TRBJ1-4, the V gene TRBV13; no firm D call. The CDR3 length is 17 residues. The germline V and J ends were trimmed by 1 base and 8 bases, with 20 bases remaining between them. Germline-derived CDR1 and CDR2 are PRHDT and FYEKMQ (reference sequence). As DNA, the CDR3 is TGTGCCAGCAGCTTAGCCGGTGGGCGCCTCATCCTAGAAAAACTGTTTTTT. The encoded protein is CASSLAGGRLILEKLFF.

The chain is built from TRBV4-1 and TRBJ2-7; tentatively, D is TRBD1 (5 bases). The CDR3 loop spans 15 amino acids. CDR1 is MGHRA, CDR2 YSYEKL, per germline. Trimming pared 3 bases from V and 0 bases from J, leaving 12 bases between. The CDR3 loop is CASSHGRASSYEQYF. The DNA of the CDR3 is TGCGCCAGCAGCCATGGCAGGGCGAGCTCCTACGAGCAGTACTTC.

V is TRBV5-6 and J is TRBJ1-1; maybe TRBD1 (6 bases). CDR1 SGHDT and CDR2 YYEEEE come from the germline V gene. The CDR3 is made up of 15 amino acids. Trimming cost V 6 bases and J 1 base, with 16 bases left between them. The CDR3 nucleotides read TGTGCCAGCATCTCACTGACAGGACCGAACACTGAAGCTTTCTTT. This translates into CASISLTGPNTEAFF.

The rearrangement links TRBV28 to TRBJ2-1, with 9 bases aligning to TRBD2. The CDR3 has 15 residues. Losses at the gene ends were 5 bases for V and 4 bases for J; bases not matched to a gene: 6. Germline values: CDR1 MDHEN, CDR2 SYDVKM. CDR3 nucleotide sequence: TGTGCCAGCAGTGGGGCGGGGGGGACTTACAATGAGCAGTTCTTC. This translates into CASSGAGGTYNEQFF.

The chain has TRBV3-1 (or the pseudogene TRBV3-2) and TRBJ2-7; perhaps TRBD2 as D (7 bases). The V gene lost 4 bases and the J gene lost 6 bases, with 19 bases spanning the gap. Per germline, CDR1 LGHDT and CDR2 YNNKEL (reference sequence). CDR3 length equals 15 residues. CDR3 sequence (DNA): TGTGCCAGCAGCCCGTGGGGGGGCAGGGGAAGCGAGCAGTACTTC. Encoded protein: CASSPWGGRGSEQYF.

V and J are TRBV5-1 and TRBJ2-1; 14 nucleotides line up with TRBD2. The CDR3 consists of 17 residues. Germline lookup yields CDR1 SGHRS and CDR2 YFSETQ. V was pared by 3 bases and J by 8 bases, with 10 bases of the junction left unmatched. CDR3 in DNA: TGCGCCAGCAGCTGGACGACTAGCGGGGGGGCCCAGGATGAGCAGTTCTTC. It yields the protein CASSWTTSGGAQDEQFF.

The chain joins TRBV15 to TRBJ1-1, with D perhaps TRBD1 (6 bases). Germline V gives CDR1 LNHNV, CDR2 YYDKDF (reference sequence). V was clipped by 0 bases and J by 6 bases, with 8 bases between them. The CDR3 has 13 residues. CDR3 bases: TGTGCCACCAGCAGAGAGCAGGGGTCTGAAGCTTTCTTT. It translates to CATSREQGSEAFF.

The chain is built from TRBV3-1 (or the pseudogene TRBV3-2) and TRBJ1-6; TRBD1 matches at 7 bases. Germline trimming cut 2 bases from V and 6 bases from J; bases unmatched to any gene: 7. The CDR3 extends over 16 amino acids. CDR1 is LGHDT and CDR2 is YNNKEL in the germline V gene (reference sequence). The CDR3 bases are TGTGCCAGCAGCCAATCTTTCGGGACAGCTAATTCACCCCTCCACTTT. Its translation: CASSQSFGTANSPLHF.

This clone showed up just once. This same CDR3 is encoded by further DNA sequences in the sample. The genes are TRBV10-3 and TRBJ1-1; D ambiguous. The length of the CDR3 is 15 residues. Trimming removed 0 bases from V and 4 bases from J, with 12 bases in between. Germline V gives CDR1 ENHRY, CDR2 SYGVKD. This chain's CDR3 is CAISESGGRGTEAFF. The CDR3 region has the DNA TGTGCCATCAGTGAGTCCGGAGGGCGCGGCACTGAAGCTTTCTTT.

The CDR3 region is CASSLEGGRGQYF. The CDR3 bases are TGCGCCAGCAGCCTGGAGGGAGGGCGTGGGCAGTACTTC. The V call is TRBV5-1, the J call TRBJ2-7; 7 bases line up with TRBD2. Per the germline V gene, CDR1 is SGHRS and CDR2 is YFSETQ. The trim removed 4 bases at V and 9 bases at J, leaving 10 bases unmatched. The CDR3 totals 13 residues.